Included here is one T cell receptor beta chain sequence, with context. No cognate antigen has been identified for it. No much larger clonotype is one base removed from it; base qualities were not supplied. Trimming leaves V shorter by 11 bases and J shorter by 2 bases, with the junction holding 8 bases beyond the gene matches. The germline V gene (reference sequence) supplies CDR1 LNHDA and CDR2 SQIVND. The CDR3 holds 14 amino acids from the cysteine to the phenylalanine. Of all the DNA, just the CDR3 is kept, 42 bases in frame from base 1. This record belongs to a study of blood T cell repertoires in COVID-19 (dated by TCRdb to 2018 to 2020). Some background on the complete study: The collaborator samples originated in the United States, Italy and Spain and spanned the acute and convalescent phases of COVID-19. A de-identified subject ID, COVID-19 status, age in years and sex were almost always included in the sample metadata. HLA class I and class II types, where available, came from metadata supplied by the sample provider rather than from assay-based typing. The repertoires were released in a freely available public database intended as a resource for research on the immune response to SARS-CoV-2. Deeply sampled blood TCRbeta repertoires from subjects exposed to, actively infected with, or recovered from COVID-19 were included in the dataset. The samples were drawn from two sources: the first 160 participants of the ongoing ImmuneRACE study, and fewer than 1,500 subjects contributed by 6 global collaborators. The prospective study material was composed of cDNA or gDNA derived from T cells, B-cell-depleted T cells, or PBMCs. What the authors observed across the whole study: The quantity of clinical and demographic metadata differed by source and by participant and was supplied without curation.

Collaborating institutions collected whole blood in K2EDTA tubes following their own protocols. Collaborator samples were shipped for TCRbeta analysis as frozen whole blood, isolated PBMCs, or DNA extracted from either sample type. TCRbeta CDR3 regions were amplified from genomic DNA by means of the immunoSEQ Assay, a bias-controlled multiplex PCR. The source study handled its data this way. The number of nucleated cells in each sample was estimated from the amplification of reference gene primers within the assay. To quantify the absolute abundance of each unique TCRbeta CDR3 rearrangement, sequence reads were collapsed and filtered. For each sample, productive Simpson clonality was calculated as the square root of Simpson's diversity index over productive rearrangements. TCRdb re-hosts the immuneACCESS table, in-frame sequences only. Its copies lack some clones; in the studies checked, an unresolved V gene accounts for under half of them, and the cause for the rest is not known. For V, J and clone size, that table is used; D and trimming come from the DNA. This sample holds tens of thousands of clones; around three quarters were observed only once. In total, the top ten clones hold roughly 4.8% of the sample.

The sequence came from a human donor in a cohort sampled during active COVID-19. Input material: peripheral blood. Rearrangement joined TRBV19 to TRBJ2-3, with 9 junctional bases fitting TRBD2. The nucleotides read TGTGCCTCGGGAGCGGGGGGCTTCACAGATACGCAGTATTTT. Its translation reads: CASGAGGFTDTQYF.